Each of the 25 T cell receptor beta chains below was sequenced from the same sample in a study of beta chain features in type 1 diabetes. No antigen has been identified for these receptors. The isolated RNA, all of it, was reverse transcribed, so expressed TCRB transcripts were what got sequenced. Measured with immunoSEQ multiplex PCR; TCRdb has only the in-frame clones, and not every one. The data hold over 120,000 clones, with 10% to 15% observed a single time. Notes on the study in general: TCRB CDR3s from Type 1 diabetes patients were moderately but significantly shorter in all four CD4+ subsets.

Sequencing was carried out using central memory CD4+ T cells from blood. The origin of the receptors is a man younger than 30 with type 1 diabetes.

V and J are TRBV10-3 and TRBJ2-6; possibly TRBD1 or TRBD2 for D (6 bases each). With 8 bases removed from V and 3 bases from J, the gap between germline ends came to 17 bases. The CDR3 is 16 amino acids. Per germline, CDR1 ENHRY and CDR2 SYGVKD. The CDR3 DNA reads as TGTGCCATCGGAGGGACACTCCTATTTGGGGCCAACGTCCTGACTTTC. Protein: CAIGGTLLFGANVLTF.

Details on this clone: Other DNA variants within this sample encode the same CDR3. V usage is TRBV4-2 and J usage is TRBJ2-5; weak D call: TRBD1 (5 bases). CDR3 length equals 14 residues. Looked up from germline, CDR1 is LGHNA and CDR2 is YNFKEQ. The V end was cut by 0 bases, the J end by 5 bases, with 10 bases between. The CDR3 protein is CASSQDKGSETQYF. The CDR3 nucleotides are TGTGCCAGCAGCCAAGATAAGGGGTCGGAGACCCAGTACTTC.

The chain joins TRBV9 to TRBJ2-5, with 11 nucleotides matching TRBD2. Per germline, CDR1 SGDLS and CDR2 YYNGEE. This CDR3 is built from 16 residues. Trimming took 0 bases from V and 5 from J; bases not matched to a gene: 6. Here the CDR3 reads CASSVDSGGARETQYF. The DNA of the CDR3 is TGTGCCAGCAGCGTAGATAGCGGGGGGGCCCGGGAGACCCAGTACTTC.

The chain uses TRBV5-1 and TRBJ1-2; 7 bases map to TRBD1. CDR1 is SGHRS and CDR2 is YFSETQ in the germline V gene. V was clipped by 0 bases and J by 0 bases; unmatched bases: 5. The CDR3 has 16 residues. CDR3 amino acids: CASSLGQGQSNYGYTF. The CDR3 DNA reads as TGCGCCAGCAGCTTGGGACAGGGCCAATCTAACTATGGCTACACCTTC.

This clone was counted between two and nine times. V is TRBV6-5 and J is TRBJ1-2, with D hard to call. Germline values: CDR1 MNHEY, CDR2 SVGAGI. V gave up 6 bases and J gave up 2 bases, with 16 bases separating them. CDR3 length: 15 amino acids. Here the CDR3 DNA reads TGTGCCAGCAGCCTTTCGGGCGCAAGCAACTATGGCTACACCTTC. Translating gives CASSLSGASNYGYTF.

This clone was recorded at least ten times. The CDR3 loop reads CASSLEVPPLHF. The CDR3 DNA follows: TGTGCCAGCAGCCTTGAAGTACCACCCCTCCACTTT. The chain is built from TRBV14 and TRBJ1-6, with D unclear. There are 12 residues in the CDR3. Germline V gives CDR1 SGHDN, CDR2 FVKESK. Trimming cost V 4 bases and J 11 bases, with 9 bases left between them. The complete variable domain, with remaining parts taken from reference TRBV14 and TRBJ1-6, reads EAGVTQFPSHSVIEKGQTVTLRCDPISGHDNLYWYRRVMGKEIKFLLHFVKESKQDESGMPNNRFLAERTGGTYSTLKVQPAELEDSGVYFCASSLEVPPLHFGNGTRLTVT.

The chain links TRBV13 to TRBJ1-3, with no clear D. V was shortened by 0 bases and J by 0 bases, with 9 bases between the two germline ends. CDR3 length: 16 amino acids. Germline V gives CDR1 PRHDT, CDR2 FYEKMQ (reference sequence). The CDR3 sequence is CASSLGPINSGNTIYF. CDR3 DNA sequence: TGTGCCAGCAGCTTAGGACCGATAAACTCTGGAAACACCATATATTTT.

The chain employs TRBV30 and TRBJ1-5; no reliable D call. V lost 1 base and J 5 bases, leaving 9 bases between the germline ends. The length of the CDR3 is 13 residues. The germline gives CDR1 GTSNPN, CDR2 SVGIG (reference sequence). The CDR3 nucleotides read TGTGCCTGGAGTGGTACCACCGATCAGCCCCAGCATTTT. As protein: CAWSGTTDQPQHF.

This clone occurred a few times. The chain links TRBV30 to TRBJ2-5; D is tentatively TRBD1 or TRBD2 (5 bases each). Trimming removed 4 bases at V and 5 bases at J, with 11 bases between. Looked up from germline, CDR1 is GTSNPN and CDR2 is SVGIG (reference sequence). The CDR3 consists of 12 residues. The CDR3 region is CAWTTGTETQYF. In DNA, the CDR3 is TGTGCCTGGACGACCGGGACGGAGACCCAGTACTTC.

The chain recombines TRBV28 with TRBJ1-2; D uncertain. This CDR3 comprises 15 residues. Trimming took off 6 bases at V and 0 bases at J, with 14 bases between the two ends. Per germline, CDR1 MDHEN and CDR2 SYDVKM. CDR3 bases: TGTGCCAGCAGGTCGGACGGAACCGCTAACTATGGCTACACCTTC. Translating it yields CASRSDGTANYGYTF.

This chain joins TRBV28 and TRBJ2-1; D possibly matches TRBD1 or TRBD2 (5 bases each). This CDR3 contains 13 residues. Trimming took 9 bases from V and 7 from J, leaving 16 bases between them. CDR1 MDHEN and CDR2 SYDVKM come from the germline V gene. This CDR3 reads CASASLGTNEQFF. CDR3 DNA: TGTGCCAGTGCTTCCTTAGGGACGAATGAGCAGTTCTTC.

This clone occurred a few times. One end of the junction fails to match germline, which may point to a read error. The chain joins TRBV2 to TRBJ1-5; D is perhaps TRBD1 (6 bases). Germline V CDR1 and CDR2: SNHLY, FYNNEI. This CDR3 has 15 residues. The chain's CDR3 is CASTEQGGSNQPQHF. For the CDR3, the DNA is TGTGCCAGCACTGAACAGGGTGGGAGCAATCAGCCCCAGCATTTT.

This clone was seen only a few times. The V gene is TRBV6-5, the J gene TRBJ1-5, with D unclear. Trimming shortened V by 6 bases and J by 6 bases, and 12 bases separated the two germline ends. In germline, CDR1 is MNHEY, CDR2 SVGAGI. The CDR3 consists of 13 residues. The CDR3 loop is CASSKEVRQPQHF. In nucleotides, the CDR3 is TGTGCCAGCAGCAAAGAGGTGCGTCAGCCCCAGCATTTT.

The chain has TRBV4-1 and TRBJ1-1; the D gene is possibly TRBD1 (5 bases). Trimming removed 4 bases at V and 1 base at J, with 16 bases between. Germline loops: CDR1 MGHRA, CDR2 YSYEKL. This CDR3 has 16 amino acids. This CDR3 is CASSRAGAAANTEAFF. The CDR3, as DNA: TGCGCCAGCAGCCGGGCCGGGGCCGCGGCGAACACTGAAGCTTTCTTT.

The genes are TRBV6-4 and TRBJ2-2; 7 bases agree with TRBD1. CDR3 length: 14 residues. Trimming took 6 bases from V and 2 from J; bases not matched to a gene: 3. The germline V gene has CDR1 MRHNA and CDR2 SNTAGT. The chain's CDR3 is CASRRQGNTGELFF. CDR3 nucleotides: TGTGCCAGCAGAAGACAGGGTAACACCGGGGAGCTGTTTTTT.

This clone came up once. The chain uses TRBV10-3 and TRBJ2-7; 8 bases map to TRBD1. Per germline, CDR1 ENHRY and CDR2 SYGVKD. The CDR3 totals 11 residues. The V segment lost 10 bases and the J segment 6 bases; nucleotides outside the gene matches: 5. The CDR3 region is CATSTGAEQYF. The CDR3 region has the DNA TGTGCCACCTCGACAGGGGCCGAGCAGTACTTC.

The rearrangement joins TRBV2 to TRBJ2-1; D possibly corresponds to TRBD1 (6 bases). The ends were cut back, 9 bases at V and 2 bases at J, with 17 bases in the middle. Germline V gene sequence: CDR1 SNHLY, CDR2 FYNNEI. CDR3 length equals 15 residues. CDR3 sequence: CASALTGRTYNEQFF. The CDR3 DNA reads as TGTGCCAGTGCACTCACAGGGCGCACCTACAATGAGCAGTTCTTC. Using reference TRBV2 and TRBJ2-1 for the parts outside the CDR3, the full variable domain is EPEVTQTPSHQVTQMGQEVILRCVPISNHLYFYWYRQILGQKVEFLVSFYNNEISEKSEIFDDQFSVERPDGSNFTLKIRSTKLEDSAMYFCASALTGRTYNEQFFGPGTRLTVL.

This clone was detected a few times. The rearrangement joins TRBV5-1 to TRBJ2-7; TRBD2 agrees at 8 bases. The germline CDR1 and CDR2 sequences are SGHRS and YFSETQ. The J segment lost 2 bases and the V segment lost 0 bases, leaving 4 bases of the junction unmatched. This CDR3 is built from 15 residues. Here the CDR3 reads CASSLADSGAYEQYF. The DNA for the CDR3 is TGCGCCAGCAGCTTGGCAGATAGCGGGGCCTACGAGCAGTACTTC.

This clone has more than one count but fewer than ten. The genes are TRBV2 and TRBJ1-5; D gene uncertain. CDR1 and CDR2 (germline): SNHLY, FYNNEI. CDR3 length: 16 amino acids. V dropped 2 bases and J dropped 1 base, with 12 bases sitting between them. CDR3 in DNA: TGTGCCAGCAGTGAATCCGGCCTCATGAGCAATCAGCCCCAGCATTTT. Encoded protein: CASSESGLMSNQPQHF.

The chain joins TRBV29-1 to TRBJ2-3, with TRBD1 as a possible D gene (5 bases). This CDR3 contains 13 residues. In germline, CDR1 is SQVTM, CDR2 ANQGSEA. Trimming left V 3 bases short and J 0 bases short, with 7 bases between. The CDR3 reads CSVDNRSTDTQYF. The CDR3 DNA follows: TGCAGCGTTGACAACAGGAGCACAGATACGCAGTATTTT.

This clone was picked up many times. The V call is TRBV30, the J call TRBJ2-7, with unresolved D. The V end was cut by 0 bases, the J end by 4 bases, with 7 bases between. CDR3 length: 12 amino acids. Germline V gene sequence: CDR1 GTSNPN, CDR2 SVGIG (reference sequence). CDR3 residues: CAWSVTGYEQYF. In nucleotides, the CDR3 is TGTGCCTGGAGTGTTACCGGGTACGAGCAGTACTTC.

V usage is TRBV7-9 and J usage is TRBJ1-1; D unclear. Germline CDR1 SEHNR, CDR2 FQNEAQ (reference sequence). This CDR3 is 11 amino acids long. The germline V and J ends were trimmed by 5 bases and 10 bases, with 11 bases remaining between them. The CDR3 is CASSGKGLAFF. DNA for the CDR3: TGTGCCAGCAGCGGTAAAGGGCTAGCTTTCTTT.

This clone was recorded a few times. This rearrangement joins TRBV28 to TRBJ2-5; D unclear. The CDR3 consists of 13 residues. Trimming took off 1 base at V and 7 bases at J, with 10 bases between the two ends. The germline V gene has CDR1 MDHEN and CDR2 SYDVKM. CDR3 protein: CASSLYRFGTQYF. The DNA for the CDR3 is TGTGCCAGCAGTTTATACCGTTTCGGGACCCAGTACTTC. The full variable domain, rest sourced from reference TRBV28 and TRBJ2-5, is DVKVTQSSRYLVKRTGEKVFLECVQDMDHENMFWYRQDPGLGLRLIYFSYDVKMKEKGDIPEGYSVSREKKERFSLILESASTNQTSMYLCASSLYRFGTQYFGPGTRLLVL.

The chain is built from TRBV6-1 and TRBJ2-3; TRBD2 agrees at 10 bases. Germline assignment: CDR1 MNHNS and CDR2 SASEGT. The ends lost 0 bases at V and 4 bases at J; junction bases unmatched: 7. The CDR3 is 17 amino acids. This CDR3 is CASSEARALAGADTQYF. The CDR3 DNA is TGTGCCAGCAGTGAAGCCAGGGCCCTAGCGGGGGCAGATACGCAGTATTTT.

V is TRBV6-5 and J is TRBJ1-1; 7 nucleotides match TRBD1. CDR3 length: 14 residues. J lost 1 base, V lost 5 bases, and 4 bases had no gene match. From germline, CDR1 is MNHEY and CDR2 SVGAGI. The CDR3 loop is CASSARTGNTEAFF. CDR3 DNA: TGTGCCAGCAGTGCCCGGACAGGGAACACTGAAGCTTTCTTT.